The T cell receptor beta chain described here comes from a study of blood T cell repertoires in COVID-19. This clone was seen many times. The protocol was immunoSEQ multiplex PCR, while the TCRdb copy is restricted to in-frame clones and leaves out a portion. The table records about 180,000 clones, roughly 80% of them present only once. Germline V gene sequence: CDR1 ENHRY, CDR2 SYGVKD. The germline V and J ends were trimmed by 4 bases and 6 bases, with 24 bases remaining between them. The CDR3 has 17 residues. The chain combines TRBV10-3 with TRBJ1-1; D is possibly TRBD1 (6 bases). The sample taken for sequencing was PBMCs or T cells enriched from blood (not recorded which). The clonotype was recovered from a woman aged 45-59 years who had recovered from COVID-19. In DNA, the CDR3 is TGTGCCATCAGTGCCTACAGGGAACCCCAGGTAGGAGCTGAAGCTTTCTTT. Translated: CAISAYREPQVGAEAFF.